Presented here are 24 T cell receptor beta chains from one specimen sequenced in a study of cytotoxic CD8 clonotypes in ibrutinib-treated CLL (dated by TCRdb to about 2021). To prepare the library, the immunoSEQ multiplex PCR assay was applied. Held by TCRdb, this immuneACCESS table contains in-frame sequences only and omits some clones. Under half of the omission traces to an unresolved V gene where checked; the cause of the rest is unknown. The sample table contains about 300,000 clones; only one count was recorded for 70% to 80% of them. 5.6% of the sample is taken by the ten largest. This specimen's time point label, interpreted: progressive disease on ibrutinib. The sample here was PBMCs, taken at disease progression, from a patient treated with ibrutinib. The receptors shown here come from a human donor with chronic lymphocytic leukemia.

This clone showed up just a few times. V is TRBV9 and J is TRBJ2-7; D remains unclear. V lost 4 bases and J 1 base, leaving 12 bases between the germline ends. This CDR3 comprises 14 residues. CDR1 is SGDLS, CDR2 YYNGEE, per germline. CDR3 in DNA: TGTGCCAGCAGCCTAGACATAAGGTCCTACGAGCAGTACTTC. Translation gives CASSLDIRSYEQYF.

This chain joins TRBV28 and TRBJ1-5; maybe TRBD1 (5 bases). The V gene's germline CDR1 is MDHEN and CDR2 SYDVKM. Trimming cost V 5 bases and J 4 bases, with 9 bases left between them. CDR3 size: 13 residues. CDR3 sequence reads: CASSKYRNQPQHF. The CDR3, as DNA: TGTGCCAGCAGTAAATACAGGAATCAGCCCCAGCATTTT. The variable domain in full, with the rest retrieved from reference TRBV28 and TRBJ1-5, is DVKVTQSSRYLVKRTGEKVFLECVQDMDHENMFWYRQDPGLGLRLIYFSYDVKMKEKGDIPEGYSVSREKKERFSLILESASTNQTSMYLCASSKYRNQPQHFGDGTRLSIL.

The chain's CDR3 is CATRGGANYGYTF. The CDR3 region has the DNA TGTGCCACCAGGGGCGGAGCTAACTATGGCTACACCTTC. The chain couples TRBV27 to TRBJ1-2; perhaps TRBD1 as D (6 bases). The CDR3 totals 13 residues. The V and J ends lost 10 bases and 0 bases respectively, with 12 bases between them. Germline values: CDR1 MNHEY, CDR2 SMNVEV (reference sequence).

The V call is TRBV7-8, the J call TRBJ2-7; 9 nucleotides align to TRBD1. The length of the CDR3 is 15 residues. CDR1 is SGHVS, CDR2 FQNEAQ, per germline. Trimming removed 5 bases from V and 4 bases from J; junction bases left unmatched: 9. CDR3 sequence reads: CASSLAGTGPYEQYF. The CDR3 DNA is TGTGCCAGCAGCCTGGCCGGGACAGGGCCTTACGAGCAGTACTTC.

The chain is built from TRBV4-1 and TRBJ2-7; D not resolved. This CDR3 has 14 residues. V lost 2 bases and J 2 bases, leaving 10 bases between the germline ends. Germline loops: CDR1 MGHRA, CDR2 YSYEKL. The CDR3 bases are TGCGCCAGCAGCCAATTAGGGAAACCCTACGAGCAGTACTTC. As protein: CASSQLGKPYEQYF.

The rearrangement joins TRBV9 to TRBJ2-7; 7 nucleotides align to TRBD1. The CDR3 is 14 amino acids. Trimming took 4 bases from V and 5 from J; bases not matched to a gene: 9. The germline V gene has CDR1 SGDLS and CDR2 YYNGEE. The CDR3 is CASSPPTGADEQYF. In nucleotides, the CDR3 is TGTGCCAGCAGCCCCCCCACAGGGGCGGACGAGCAGTACTTC.

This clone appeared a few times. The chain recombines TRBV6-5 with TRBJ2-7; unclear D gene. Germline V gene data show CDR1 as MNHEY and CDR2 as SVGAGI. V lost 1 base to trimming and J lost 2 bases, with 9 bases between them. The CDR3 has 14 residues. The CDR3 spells CASSYLWGPYEQYF. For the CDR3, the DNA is TGTGCCAGCAGTTACTTGTGGGGTCCCTACGAGCAGTACTTC.

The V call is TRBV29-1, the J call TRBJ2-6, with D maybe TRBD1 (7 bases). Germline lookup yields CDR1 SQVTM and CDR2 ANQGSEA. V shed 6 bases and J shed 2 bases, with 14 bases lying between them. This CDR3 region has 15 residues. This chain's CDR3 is CSVRTGGAGANVLTF. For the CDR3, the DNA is TGCAGCGTCCGGACAGGAGGGGCTGGGGCCAACGTCCTGACTTTC.

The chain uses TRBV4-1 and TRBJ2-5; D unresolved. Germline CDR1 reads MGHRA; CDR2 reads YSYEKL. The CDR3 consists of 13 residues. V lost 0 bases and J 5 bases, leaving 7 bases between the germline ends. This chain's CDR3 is CASSQDPGETQYF. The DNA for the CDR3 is TGCGCCAGCAGCCAAGATCCCGGGGAGACCCAGTACTTC.

The CDR3 nucleotides are TGCGCCAGCAGCCTTAGAGGGGGCACGAGGGAGCAGTACTTC. This gives the protein CASSLRGGTREQYF. The genes are TRBV4-1 and TRBJ2-7; 7 nucleotides match TRBD1. Germline values: CDR1 MGHRA, CDR2 YSYEKL. V lost 4 bases and J lost 7; bases outside the gene matches: 10. The CDR3 is 14 residues long.

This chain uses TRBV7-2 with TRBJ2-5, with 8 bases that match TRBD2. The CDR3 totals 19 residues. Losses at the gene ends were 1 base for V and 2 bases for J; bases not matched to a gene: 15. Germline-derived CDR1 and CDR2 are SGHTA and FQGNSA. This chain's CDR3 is CASSLVALRAGGLQETQYF. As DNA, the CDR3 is TGTGCCAGCAGCTTAGTTGCCCTCAGGGCGGGGGGCCTACAAGAGACCCAGTACTTC.

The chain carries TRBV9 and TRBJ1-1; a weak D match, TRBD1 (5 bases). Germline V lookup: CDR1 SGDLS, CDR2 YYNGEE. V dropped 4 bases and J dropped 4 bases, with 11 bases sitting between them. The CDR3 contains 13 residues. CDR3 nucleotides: TGTGCCAGCAGCCTCAGGGATGGCACTGAAGCTTTCTTT. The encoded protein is CASSLRDGTEAFF.

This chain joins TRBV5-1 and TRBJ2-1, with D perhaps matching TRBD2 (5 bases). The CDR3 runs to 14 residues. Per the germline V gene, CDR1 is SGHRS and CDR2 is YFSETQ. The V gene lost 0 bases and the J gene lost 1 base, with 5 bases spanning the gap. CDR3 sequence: CASSLGLSYNEQFF. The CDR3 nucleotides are TGCGCCAGCAGCTTGGGACTATCCTACAATGAGCAGTTCTTC.

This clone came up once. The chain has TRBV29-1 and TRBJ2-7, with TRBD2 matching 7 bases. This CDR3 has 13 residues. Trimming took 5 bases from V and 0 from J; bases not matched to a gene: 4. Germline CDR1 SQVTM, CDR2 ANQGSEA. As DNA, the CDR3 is TGCAGCGTTCTGGGCGGGAGCTCCTACGAGCAGTACTTC. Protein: CSVLGGSSYEQYF.

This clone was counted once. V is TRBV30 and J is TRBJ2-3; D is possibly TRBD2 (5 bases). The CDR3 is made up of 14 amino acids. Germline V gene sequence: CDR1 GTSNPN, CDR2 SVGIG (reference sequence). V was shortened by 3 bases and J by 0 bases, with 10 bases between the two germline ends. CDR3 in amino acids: CAWRGVTSTDTQYF. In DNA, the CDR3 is TGTGCCTGGAGGGGAGTTACTAGCACAGATACGCAGTATTTT. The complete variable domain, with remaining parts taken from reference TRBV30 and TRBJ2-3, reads SQTIHQWPATLVQPVGSPLSLECTVEGTSNPNLYWYRQAAGRGLQLLFYSVGIGQISSEVPQNLSASRPQDRQFILSSKKLLLSDSGFYLCAWRGVTSTDTQYFGPGTRLTVL.

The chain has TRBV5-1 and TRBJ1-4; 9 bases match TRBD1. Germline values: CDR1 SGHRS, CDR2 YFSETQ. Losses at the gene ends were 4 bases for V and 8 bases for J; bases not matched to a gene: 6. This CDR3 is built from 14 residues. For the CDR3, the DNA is TGCGCCAGCAGCCCACAGGGGGCGAACGAAAAACTGTTTTTT. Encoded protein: CASSPQGANEKLFF.

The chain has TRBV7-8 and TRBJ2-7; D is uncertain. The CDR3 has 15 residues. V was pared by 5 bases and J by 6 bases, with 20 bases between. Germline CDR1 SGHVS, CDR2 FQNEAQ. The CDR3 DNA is TGTGCCAGCAGCCATCCGGTAGGGCTGCCCGGCGAGCAGTACTTC. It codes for CASSHPVGLPGEQYF.

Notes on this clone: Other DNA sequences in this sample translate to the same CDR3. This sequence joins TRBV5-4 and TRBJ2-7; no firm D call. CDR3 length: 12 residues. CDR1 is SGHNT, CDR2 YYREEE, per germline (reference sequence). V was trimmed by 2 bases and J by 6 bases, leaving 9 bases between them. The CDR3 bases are TGTGCCAGCAGCTTAGGGCTTAGCGAGCAGTACTTC. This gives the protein CASSLGLSEQYF. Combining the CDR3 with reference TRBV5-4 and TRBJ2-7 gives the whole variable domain ETGVTQSPTHLIKTRGQQVTLRCSSQSGHNTVSWYQQALGQGPQFIFQYYREEENGRGNFPPRFSGLQFPNYSSELNVNALELDDSALYLCASSLGLSEQYFGPGTRLTVT.

This CDR3 reads CASSLVGSSTGELFF. The DNA for the CDR3 is TGTGCCAGCAGCTTAGTCGGGAGTAGCACCGGGGAGCTGTTTTTT. The chain uses TRBV11-3 and TRBJ2-2; weak D call: TRBD2 (6 bases). Trimming removed 1 base from V and 4 bases from J, with 10 bases in between. CDR3 size: 15 residues. The V gene's germline CDR1 is SGHNT and CDR2 YENEEA.

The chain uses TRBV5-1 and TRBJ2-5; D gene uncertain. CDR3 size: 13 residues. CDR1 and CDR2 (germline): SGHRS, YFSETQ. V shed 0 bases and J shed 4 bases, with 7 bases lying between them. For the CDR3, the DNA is TGCGCCAGCAGCTTGGACCGGGCAGAGACCCAGTACTTC. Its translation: CASSLDRAETQYF.

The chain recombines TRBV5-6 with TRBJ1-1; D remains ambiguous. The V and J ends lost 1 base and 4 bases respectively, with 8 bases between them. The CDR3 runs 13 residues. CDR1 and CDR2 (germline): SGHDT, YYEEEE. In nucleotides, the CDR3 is TGTGCCAGCAGCTTGACTGGGAGCACTGAAGCTTTCTTT. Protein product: CASSLTGSTEAFF.

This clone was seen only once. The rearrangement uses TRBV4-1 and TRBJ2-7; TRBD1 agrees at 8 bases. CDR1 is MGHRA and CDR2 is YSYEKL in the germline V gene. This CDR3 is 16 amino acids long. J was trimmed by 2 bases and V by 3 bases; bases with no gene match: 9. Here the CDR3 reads CASSQARTGLTYEQYF. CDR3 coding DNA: TGCGCCAGCAGCCAGGCCCGGACAGGGTTAACCTACGAGCAGTACTTC.

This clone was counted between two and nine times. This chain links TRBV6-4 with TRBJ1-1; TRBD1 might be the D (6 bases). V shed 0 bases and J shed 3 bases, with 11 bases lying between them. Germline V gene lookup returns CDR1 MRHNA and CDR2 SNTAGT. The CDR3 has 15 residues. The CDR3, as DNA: TGTGCCAGCAGTGACTCGGCAGGGGCGGACACTGAAGCTTTCTTT. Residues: CASSDSAGADTEAFF.

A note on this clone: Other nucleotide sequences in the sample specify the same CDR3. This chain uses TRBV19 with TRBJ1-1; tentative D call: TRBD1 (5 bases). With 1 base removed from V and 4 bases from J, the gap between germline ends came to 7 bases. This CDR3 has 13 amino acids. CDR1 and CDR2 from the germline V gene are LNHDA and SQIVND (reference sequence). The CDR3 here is CASSIGRVTEAFF. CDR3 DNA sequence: TGTGCCAGTAGTATAGGCAGGGTCACTGAAGCTTTCTTT.